A single sample gave rise to the 5 T cell receptor beta chains below, sequenced in a study of identical twins. Via MiXCR, TCRdb re-called the 5' RACE reads, giving one row per CDR3 protein. The sample shows hundreds of thousands of distinct CDR3 sequences, more than 9% of them seen only once. These same data were also listed under a study on yellow fever vaccine responses in identical twins.

Sequencing was carried out using CD8+ T cells sorted from blood. Receptor source: a woman aged 18-29 years in good health.

The J gene is TRBJ2-1, the V gene TRBV13, with 11 bases matching TRBD2. CDR1 and CDR2 (germline): PRHDT, FYEKMQ (reference sequence). V shed 5 bases, J shed 5 bases, and the junction held 8 bases outside the gene matches. CDR3 length: 16 residues. DNA of the CDR3: TGTGCCAGCAGCCCGACTAGCGGGATCCCCGACAATGAGCAGTTCTTC. Protein product: CASSPTSGIPDNEQFF.

This clonotype was observed a handful of times. The chain recombines TRBV15 with TRBJ1-2; 7 positions match TRBD1. The V segment lost 1 base and the J segment 5 bases; nucleotides outside the gene matches: 7. Germline CDR1 LNHNV, CDR2 YYDKDF (reference sequence). The CDR3 has 15 residues. The CDR3 sequence: CATSRGSLTGYGYTF. CDR3 sequence (DNA): TGTGCCACCAGCAGAGGGTCACTGACAGGGTATGGCTACACCTTC. Variable domain in full (rest from reference TRBV15 and TRBJ1-2): DAMVIQNPRYQVTQFGKPVTLSCSQTLNHNVMYWYQQKSSQAPKLLFHYYDKDFNNEADTPDNFQSRRPNTSFCFLDIRSPGLGDTAMYLCATSRGSLTGYGYTFGSGTRLTVV.

The CDR3 DNA is TGTGCCAGCAGCCCCCCCGTCCGGACTATAGCGAGGGAGACCCAGTACTTC. This gives the protein CASSPPVRTIARETQYF. The gene calls are TRBV5-6 and TRBJ2-5; the D gene is possibly TRBD2 (6 bases). From germline, CDR1 is SGHDT and CDR2 YYEEEE. The length of the CDR3 is 17 residues. Trimming pared 4 bases from V and 5 bases from J, leaving 24 bases between.

The V gene is TRBV7-9, the J gene TRBJ2-3, with 12 bases fitting TRBD1. The J segment lost 7 bases and the V segment lost 5 bases, leaving 10 bases of the junction unmatched. Germline lookup yields CDR1 SEHNR and CDR2 FQNEAQ (reference sequence). This CDR3 has 16 residues. In DNA, the CDR3 is TGTGCCAGCAGCCCGAGAGGGACAGGGGGCTTGAATACGCAGTATTTT. It translates to CASSPRGTGGLNTQYF.

This clonotype was counted at least ten times. The rearrangement joins TRBV7-9 to TRBJ1-1; TRBD1 matches at 8 bases. The CDR3 is 14 residues long. Germline CDR1 and CDR2: SEHNR and FQNEAQ (reference sequence). Trimming at V came to 1 base and at J to 4 bases, leaving 2 bases not matched to a gene. CDR3 sequence (DNA): TGTGCCAGCAGCTTAGGGACAGGGACCACTGAAGCTTTCTTT. Translation: CASSLGTGTTEAFF.